This TCR beta chain was sequenced for a study of cytomegalovirus exposure and HLA in healthy donors. Findings and caveats of the study: According to a subsequent analysis, TCR clusters from the first cohort were inclined to appear together in the roughly 120 validation repertoires. The listing of 150 to 200 TCR beta chains classed them as cytomegalovirus-associated. Cytomegalovirus status was reportedly diagnosed by the classifier with high sensitivity and specificity.

Notes on this clone: The antigen is not known.

This CDR3 is built from 13 residues. Trimming pared 6 bases from V and 5 bases from J, leaving 14 bases between. Germline V gives CDR1 MNHNS, CDR2 SASEGT. Some clones are missing from TCRdb's copy, which holds only in-frame ones; the method was immunoSEQ multiplex PCR. The table records under 400,000 clones, roughly 89% of them present only once. Sequencing was performed on PBMCs. The chain joins TRBV6-1 to TRBJ2-7; D perhaps matches TRBD1 (6 bases). This clonotype was obtained from a woman younger than 30 in good health and CMV-seronegative. The CDR3 here is CASSLLPGDEQYF. As DNA, the CDR3 is TGTGCCAGCAGCCTACTGCCAGGGGACGAGCAGTACTTC.